This TCR beta chain originates from a study of PD-L1 blockade in urothelial cancer. Study information: Of 30 or so patients, some 24 were males with bladder-origin urothelial cancer.

Remarks on this clone: Other DNA sequences in the sample encode the same CDR3.

Time point: pretreatment peripheral blood. Germline-derived CDR1 and CDR2 are MNHEY and SMNVEV (reference sequence). Trimming at V came to 2 bases and at J to 2 bases, leaving 8 bases not matched to a gene. The CDR3 consists of 16 residues. Generated by immunoSEQ multiplex PCR, the TCRdb table keeps only in-frame clones and is missing some. The table includes about 76,000 clones, 85% to 90% detected once. This TCR came from a man between 65 and 85 years old with urothelial cancer. Specimen: PBMCs, collected around atezolizumab (anti-PD-L1) treatment. V usage is TRBV27 and J usage is TRBJ2-7; 8 bases line up with TRBD1. The CDR3 sequence: CASSLKGAGGPYEQYF. Written as DNA, the CDR3 is TGTGCCAGCAGTTTAAAGGGGGCAGGGGGCCCCTACGAGCAGTACTTC.